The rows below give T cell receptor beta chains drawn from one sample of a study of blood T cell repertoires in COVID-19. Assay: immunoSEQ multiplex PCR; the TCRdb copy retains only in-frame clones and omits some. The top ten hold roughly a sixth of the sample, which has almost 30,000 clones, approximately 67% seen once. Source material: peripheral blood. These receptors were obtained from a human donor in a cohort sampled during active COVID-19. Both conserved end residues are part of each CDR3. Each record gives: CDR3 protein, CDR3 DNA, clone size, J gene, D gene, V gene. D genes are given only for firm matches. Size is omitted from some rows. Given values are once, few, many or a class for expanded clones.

cdr3_aa: CASIAGQTGANVLTF; cdr3_nt: TGCGCCAGCATCGCGGGGCAGACTGGGGCCAACGTCCTGACTTTC; clone_size: -; j_call: TRBJ2-6; d_call: -; v_call: TRBV5-1
cdr3_aa: CASSSPTGGSRETQYF; cdr3_nt: TGTGCCAGCAGCTCTCCGACAGGGGGGAGCAGGGAGACCCAGTACTTC; clone_size: -; j_call: TRBJ2-5; d_call: TRBD1; v_call: TRBV9
cdr3_aa: CASSTQRNQPQHF; cdr3_nt: TGTGCCAGTAGTACACAGAGAAATCAGCCCCAGCATTTT; clone_size: -; j_call: TRBJ1-5; d_call: -; v_call: TRBV19
cdr3_aa: CATRGQGANYGYTF; cdr3_nt: TGTGCCACCCGGGGACAGGGGGCGAACTATGGCTACACCTTC; clone_size: -; j_call: TRBJ1-2; d_call: TRBD1; v_call: TRBV24-1
cdr3_aa: CASSGTSGKGYNEQFF; cdr3_nt: TGTGCCAGCAGCGGGACTAGCGGGAAGGGTTACAATGAGCAGTTCTTC; clone_size: -; j_call: TRBJ2-1; d_call: TRBD2; v_call: TRBV4-2
cdr3_aa: CASSPPRQEAGSGANVLTF; cdr3_nt: TGTGCCAGCAGCCCCCCCAGACAGGAGGCCGGCTCTGGGGCCAACGTCCTGACTTTC; clone_size: -; j_call: TRBJ2-6; d_call: -; v_call: TRBV12-1
cdr3_aa: CASSLGGGRYGYTF; cdr3_nt: TGCGCCAGCAGCTTGGGAGGTGGAAGGTATGGCTACACCTTC; clone_size: -; j_call: TRBJ1-2; d_call: -; v_call: TRBV5-1
cdr3_aa: CASSQGIARGADTQYF; cdr3_nt: TGCGCCAGCAGCCAAGGAATAGCCCGGGGGGCAGATACGCAGTATTTT; clone_size: -; j_call: TRBJ2-3; d_call: TRBD2; v_call: TRBV4-3
cdr3_aa: CASSLRQAGFQETQYF; cdr3_nt: TGTGCCAGCAGCTTAAGGCAAGCGGGTTTCCAAGAGACCCAGTACTTC; clone_size: -; j_call: TRBJ2-5; d_call: -; v_call: TRBV7-6
cdr3_aa: CAIGGAGYTGELFF; cdr3_nt: TGTGCCATCGGGGGAGCGGGCTACACCGGGGAGCTGTTTTTT; clone_size: once; j_call: TRBJ2-2; d_call: -; v_call: TRBV10-3